These 31 T cell receptor beta chains were sequenced from one sample in a study of CD8+ T cells in alopecia areata. This sample's treatment: oral pan-JAK inhibitor, 5-10 mg twice daily. RNA extraction and reverse transcription yielded cDNA as sequencing template. Assay used: immunoSEQ multiplex PCR; TCRdb lists only in-frame clones, some missing. The profile shows about 190,000 clones, around 60% of them singletons. The source was CD4+ T cells sorted from blood, collected around week 47, from a patient treated with tofacitinib. The origin of the receptors is a human donor with alopecia areata.

There are a few counts of this clone. This chain joins TRBV5-1 and TRBJ2-1, with TRBD2 identical over 13 bases. The CDR3 covers 14 residues. Germline V CDR1 and CDR2: SGHRS, YFSETQ. The V segment lost 4 bases and the J segment 9 bases; nucleotides outside the gene matches: 4. CDR3 nucleotide sequence: TGCGCCAGCAGCACTAGCGGGGGGGCCTCTGAGCAGTTCTTC. Translating it yields CASSTSGGASEQFF.

The rearrangement joins TRBV29-1 to TRBJ1-2, with a possible D match to TRBD1 (5 bases). The V and J ends lost 6 bases and 0 bases respectively, with 14 bases between them. The CDR3 covers 14 residues. Germline CDR1 and CDR2: SQVTM and ANQGSEA. CDR3 nucleotide sequence: TGCAGCGTCAGCCCCCGACAGACTAACTATGGCTACACCTTC. This codes for CSVSPRQTNYGYTF.

CDR3 region: CASSPTGAGPSIQETQYF. The CDR3 region has the DNA TGTGCCAGCAGCCCTACAGGGGCCGGTCCCTCAATCCAAGAGACCCAGTACTTC. This chain uses TRBV5-6 with TRBJ2-5; TRBD1 matches at 7 bases. The CDR3 has 18 residues. Trimming cost V 4 bases and J 1 base; bases outside gene matches: 16. Per germline, CDR1 SGHDT and CDR2 YYEEEE.

The genes are TRBV29-1 and TRBJ1-1; TRBD1 agrees at 9 bases. Germline lookup yields CDR1 SQVTM and CDR2 ANQGSEA. J was trimmed by 0 bases and V by 7 bases; bases with no gene match: 6. The CDR3 length is 14 residues. The CDR3 nucleotides are TGCAGCGCACAGGGGGCTCGCATGAACACTGAAGCTTTCTTT. Encoded protein: CSAQGARMNTEAFF.

Regarding this clone: Other DNA sequences of this sample code for an identical CDR3. The J gene is TRBJ1-1, the V gene TRBV5-1; a weak D match, TRBD1 (6 bases). The germline CDR1 and CDR2 sequences are SGHRS and YFSETQ. The CDR3 sequence is 14 residues long. The ends were cut back, 0 bases at V and 2 bases at J, with 8 bases in the middle. This CDR3 reads CASSLGTANTEAFF. The CDR3, as DNA: TGCGCCAGCAGCTTGGGGACAGCAAACACTGAAGCTTTCTTT.

This clone came up a few times. The rearrangement links TRBV19 to TRBJ2-3; TRBD2 is a possible D gene (5 bases). V lost 6 bases to trimming and J lost 5 bases, with 15 bases between them. The CDR3 loop spans 14 amino acids. CDR1 LNHDA and CDR2 SQIVND come from the germline V gene (reference sequence). CDR3 sequence: CASSTDFSEDTQYF. The CDR3 DNA reads as TGTGCCAGTAGCACGGACTTCTCAGAAGATACGCAGTATTTT.

This clone was found once. The genes are TRBV15 and TRBJ1-2; D is perhaps TRBD1 (5 bases). The CDR3 sequence is 12 residues long. Germline V gene data show CDR1 as LNHNV and CDR2 as YYDKDF (reference sequence). V lost 0 bases, J lost 8 bases, and 7 bases lay in between. CDR3 sequence: CATSRDRGGYTF. In DNA, the CDR3 is TGTGCCACCAGCAGAGATAGGGGAGGCTACACCTTC.

This CDR3 is CAWSVLAGGRGTDTQYF. The CDR3 nucleotides read TGTGCCTGGAGTGTTCTAGCGGGGGGGCGAGGCACAGATACGCAGTATTTT. This rearrangement joins TRBV30 to TRBJ2-3; 12 nucleotides match TRBD2. Germline assignment: CDR1 GTSNPN and CDR2 SVGIG (reference sequence). The CDR3 consists of 17 residues. V dropped 0 bases and J dropped 1; count of bases not matched to a gene: 5.

V is TRBV7-2 and J is TRBJ1-2; D might be TRBD1 (6 bases). Trimming removed 3 bases at V and 3 bases at J, with 14 bases between. The CDR3 is made up of 15 amino acids. CDR1 SGHTA and CDR2 FQGNSA come from the germline V gene. The CDR3 DNA follows: TGTGCCAGCAGCTTTAGTATGGGGGGCCACTATGGCTACACCTTC. Translation: CASSFSMGGHYGYTF. Full variable domain (rest looked up from reference TRBV7-2 and TRBJ1-2): GAGVSQSPSNKVTEKGKDVELRCDPISGHTALYWYRQSLGQGLEFLIYFQGNSAPDKSGLPSDRFSAERTGGSVSTLTIQRTQQEDSAVYLCASSFSMGGHYGYTFGSGTRLTVV.

The chain recombines TRBV6-1 with TRBJ2-7; D is undetermined. V was trimmed by 6 bases and J by 9 bases, leaving 18 bases between them. The CDR3 extends over 13 amino acids. Germline V gene sequence: CDR1 MNHNS, CDR2 SASEGT. CDR3 bases: TGTGCCAGCAGGAGAGGCAGCAGCCCTTGGCAGTACTTC. It encodes CASRRGSSPWQYF.

This chain connects TRBV7-9 to TRBJ1-2, with TRBD1 as a possible D gene (6 bases). The germline V gene has CDR1 SEHNR and CDR2 FQNEAQ (reference sequence). V gave up 5 bases and J gave up 5 bases, with 24 bases separating them. The CDR3 covers 17 residues. CDR3 bases: TGTGCCAGCAGCACACGACAGGACCTAGGATTGGAGTATGGCTACACCTTC. It codes for CASSTRQDLGLEYGYTF.

The chain combines TRBV29-1 with TRBJ2-7; D gene uncertain. The germline V gene has CDR1 SQVTM and CDR2 ANQGSEA. The CDR3 is made up of 14 amino acids. The ends were cut back, 2 bases at V and 4 bases at J, with 15 bases in the middle. The CDR3 region is CSVETNGRLYEQYF. The CDR3 DNA follows: TGCAGCGTTGAAACAAATGGGCGGTTATACGAGCAGTACTTC.

This chain connects TRBV30 to TRBJ1-5; 8 positions agree with TRBD1. V dropped 3 bases and J dropped 0; count of bases not matched to a gene: 4. This CDR3 spans 15 amino acids. Germline-derived CDR1 and CDR2 are GTSNPN and SVGIG (reference sequence). DNA of the CDR3: TGTGCCTGGAGCCGACAGGGGATTAGCAATCAGCCCCAGCATTTT. It encodes CAWSRQGISNQPQHF.

This clone was picked up a small number of times. V and J are TRBV27 and TRBJ1-4; no definite D call. The V end lost 5 bases, the J end lost 7 bases, and 14 bases lay between the germline ends. Germline assignment: CDR1 MNHEY and CDR2 SMNVEV (reference sequence). The CDR3 sequence is 14 residues long. The CDR3 here is CASSPDMRGEKLFF. In nucleotides, the CDR3 is TGTGCCAGCAGTCCCGACATGCGGGGTGAAAAACTGTTTTTT.

CDR3 DNA: TGTGCCACCAGCAGGGAGCGGGGGCACAATGAGCAGTTCTTC. It codes for CATSRERGHNEQFF. The gene calls are TRBV15 and TRBJ2-1; the match to TRBD2 covers 8 bases. The V segment lost 3 bases and the J segment 5 bases; nucleotides outside the gene matches: 3. Germline V CDR1 and CDR2: LNHNV, YYDKDF (reference sequence). The CDR3 has 14 amino acids.

In this sample, this clone turned up once. The rearrangement uses TRBV7-8 and TRBJ1-1; tentatively, D is TRBD1 (6 bases). Per the germline V gene, CDR1 is SGHVS and CDR2 is FQNEAQ. Deletions cut 5 bases from V and 7 bases from J, with 17 bases between. The CDR3 is made up of 14 amino acids. The CDR3 nucleotides are TGTGCCAGCAGCACCCAACGGGGGGCCGGTGAAGCTTTCTTT. Protein sequence: CASSTQRGAGEAFF.

To note about this clone: One end of the junction fails to match germline, which may point to a read error. This chain links TRBV10-3 with TRBJ2-7; D possibly corresponds to TRBD1 (5 bases). Germline CDR1 reads ENHRY; CDR2 reads SYGVKD. CDR3 length: 14 amino acids. The CDR3 sequence: CATHTEPKRQPTNF. CDR3 DNA: TGTGCCACCCATACCGAACCCAAACGACAGCCGACGAACTTC.

The chain joins TRBV14 to TRBJ1-2; no firm D call. Germline CDR1 SGHDN, CDR2 FVKESK. V was clipped by 0 bases and J by 4 bases, with 9 bases between them. The CDR3 is 14 residues long. CDR3 in DNA: TGTGCCAGCAGCCAAGATTCCCTGAGCTATGGCTACACCTTC. Amino acids: CASSQDSLSYGYTF.

The chain joins TRBV27 to TRBJ2-1; TRBD1 aligns across 8 bases. V was pared by 9 bases and J by 5 bases, with 12 bases of the junction left unmatched. Germline V CDR1 and CDR2: MNHEY, SMNVEV (reference sequence). The CDR3 runs 15 residues. DNA for the CDR3: TGTGCCAGTAAAAAATGGGACAGGAAAGACAATGAGCAGTTCTTC. It specifies CASKKWDRKDNEQFF.

The V call is TRBV7-8, the J call TRBJ2-2, with 7 bases aligning to TRBD2. The CDR3 is made up of 17 amino acids. CDR1 SGHVS and CDR2 FQNEAQ come from the germline V gene. V dropped 5 bases and J dropped 2; count of bases not matched to a gene: 11. The CDR3 loop reads CASSQKSGLLNTGELFF. DNA for the CDR3: TGTGCCAGCAGCCAGAAGTCGGGACTATTAAACACCGGGGAGCTGTTTTTT.

The chain joins TRBV6-5 to TRBJ2-5; tentative D call: TRBD2 (5 bases). CDR3 size: 15 residues. Trimming stripped 6 bases from V and 7 bases from J, with 21 bases between. Germline values: CDR1 MNHEY, CDR2 SVGAGI. The DNA of the CDR3 is TGTGCCAGCAGGCGAAAACCGGGCGCAGGAGGGACCCAGTACTTC. Its translation: CASRRKPGAGGTQYF.

This chain connects TRBV7-2 to TRBJ1-4, with no clear D. Germline V gene lookup returns CDR1 SGHTA and CDR2 FQGNSA. The CDR3 is 12 residues long. V was cut by 5 bases and J by 8 bases, with 9 bases left in between. The CDR3 DNA reads as TGTGCCAGCAGCCCCGGAAAGGAAAAACTGTTTTTT. Its translation: CASSPGKEKLFF.

The V gene is TRBV30, the J gene TRBJ1-1, with 7 bases fitting TRBD1. The CDR3 contains 17 residues. CDR1 and CDR2 from the germline V gene are GTSNPN and SVGIG (reference sequence). V lost 2 bases to trimming and J lost 8 bases; unmatched junction nucleotides: 20. The CDR3 sequence is CAWSFRSRDRQRGEAFF. The CDR3 DNA reads TGTGCCTGGAGTTTTCGCTCCAGGGACAGACAAAGAGGGGAAGCTTTCTTT.

A single count supports this clone. The chain joins TRBV14 to TRBJ2-1; 8 bases map to TRBD1. Trimming took 4 bases from V and 10 from J; bases not matched to a gene: 6. Germline CDR1 SGHDN, CDR2 FVKESK. The CDR3 contains 13 residues. In DNA, the CDR3 is TGTGCCAGCAGCCCATTGGGACAGGACGAGCAGTTCTTC. It yields the protein CASSPLGQDEQFF.

The chain joins TRBV5-1 to TRBJ2-3; D gene uncertain. This CDR3 region has 14 residues. In germline, CDR1 is SGHRS, CDR2 YFSETQ. Trimming cost V 2 bases and J 2 bases, with 9 bases left between them. The CDR3 sequence: CASSFMENTDTQYF. CDR3 bases: TGCGCCAGCAGCTTTATGGAGAACACAGATACGCAGTATTTT.

The CDR3: CASSVGAAKNTEAFF. The CDR3 DNA follows: TGTGCCAGCAGCGTAGGCGCAGCCAAGAACACTGAAGCTTTCTTT. The V and J genes are TRBV9 and TRBJ1-1; D uncertain. V dropped 0 bases and J dropped 1 base, with 10 bases sitting between them. The germline V gene has CDR1 SGDLS and CDR2 YYNGEE. The CDR3 has 15 amino acids.

This chain connects TRBV6-5 to TRBJ1-2; D is unclear. CDR3 length: 15 amino acids. V lost 5 bases and J 2 bases, leaving 15 bases between the germline ends. Germline loops: CDR1 MNHEY, CDR2 SVGAGI. CDR3 sequence reads: CASSLKGSLNYGYTF. CDR3 nucleotide sequence: TGTGCCAGCAGTCTCAAGGGATCACTCAACTATGGCTACACCTTC.

The chain combines TRBV6-6 with TRBJ1-1; no clear D. The ends were cut back, 0 bases at V and 4 bases at J, with 9 bases in the middle. CDR3 length: 14 residues. Germline V gene data show CDR1 as MNHNY and CDR2 as SVGAGI (reference sequence). The CDR3 coding sequence is TGTGCCAGCAGTTACTCGGGTTTGTTCACTGAAGCTTTCTTT. Protein sequence: CASSYSGLFTEAFF.

This clone has only one observation. The chain combines TRBV11-2 with TRBJ1-6; tentatively, D is TRBD1 (5 bases). Germline CDR1 reads SGHAT; CDR2 reads FQNNGV. This CDR3 comprises 15 residues. The V end was cut by 5 bases, the J end by 6 bases, with 14 bases between. CDR3 residues: CASSRRQRVNSPLHF. The DNA of the CDR3 is TGTGCCAGCAGCCGCCGACAGAGAGTTAATTCACCCCTCCACTTT.

The chain has TRBV11-2 and TRBJ2-1, with D possibly matching TRBD2 (5 bases). The CDR3 totals 17 residues. Trimming left V 1 base short and J 9 bases short, with 22 bases between. CDR1 and CDR2 (germline): SGHAT, FQNNGV. The DNA for the CDR3 is TGTGCCAGCAGCTTAGCCCCCCTAAGGAGCGGTAGGGTTGAGCAGTTCTTC. This encodes CASSLAPLRSGRVEQFF. Looking up the rest from reference TRBV11-2 and TRBJ2-1 gives the full variable domain: EAGVAQSPRYKIIEKRQSVAFWCNPISGHATLYWYQQILGQGPKLLIQFQNNGVVDDSQLPKDRFSAERLKGVDSTLKIQPAKLEDSAVYLCASSLAPLRSGRVEQFFGPGTRLTVL.

The gene calls are TRBV30 and TRBJ1-3; D gene ambiguous. CDR3 length: 11 residues. V lost 2 bases and J 9 bases, leaving 8 bases between the germline ends. Germline V gene data show CDR1 as GTSNPN and CDR2 as SVGIG (reference sequence). The CDR3 spells CAWSSGATIYF. The CDR3 DNA reads as TGTGCCTGGAGTTCAGGAGCCACCATATATTTT.